These 7 T cell receptor beta chains were sequenced from one sample in a study of metastatic and nonmetastatic thyroid tumors. TCRdb re-called clones from the PCR reads using MiXCR. The sample has 40,000 or so clones, about 14% seen once. All patients were treatment-naive before thyroid surgery. Sequencing was done on a sample of blood. These receptors were collected from a female donor with papillary thyroid cancer or a benign thyroid nodule (not recorded which). Some clones in this sample may be carry-over from other donors' samples.

There are many counts of this clone. V is TRBV20-1 and J is TRBJ2-5; no definite D call. With 3 bases removed from V and 2 bases from J, the gap between germline ends came to 7 bases. This CDR3 is built from 12 residues. Germline loops: CDR1 DFQATT, CDR2 SNEGSKA (reference sequence). CDR3 nucleotide sequence: TGCAGTGCTAGGAAAGGGCAAGAGACCCAGTACTTC. Its translation: CSARKGQETQYF.

This clone was seen ten or more times. The rearrangement joins TRBV7-2 to TRBJ2-1; 7 nucleotides match TRBD2. J gave up 2 bases and V 4 bases, and 8 bases lay outside the gene matches. Germline values: CDR1 SGHTA, CDR2 FQGNSA. The CDR3 runs 16 residues. The CDR3 DNA sequence: TGTGCCAGCAGCTCCCTGGCGGGAGTGGCCTACAATGAGCAGTTCTTC. This translates into CASSSLAGVAYNEQFF. The entire variable domain, with the rest obtained from reference TRBV7-2 and TRBJ2-1, is as follows: GAGVSQSPSNKVTEKGKDVELRCDPISGHTALYWYRQSLGQGLEFLIYFQGNSAPDKSGLPSDRFSAERTGGSVSTLTIQRTQQEDSAVYLCASSSLAGVAYNEQFFGPGTRLTVL.

This clone has at least ten counts. This rearrangement joins TRBV28 to TRBJ1-3; D is undetermined. V was shortened by 6 bases and J by 4 bases, with 10 bases between the two germline ends. Germline CDR1 reads MDHEN; CDR2 reads SYDVKM. CDR3 length equals 13 residues. CDR3 sequence: CASRILQGNTIYF. DNA of the CDR3: TGTGCCAGCAGGATTTTACAGGGAAACACCATATATTTT.

This clone was counted ten times or more. The J gene is TRBJ2-7, the V gene TRBV20-1, with TRBD2 identical over 11 bases. V lost 5 bases, J lost 5 bases, and 5 bases stayed unmatched. The CDR3 length is 13 residues. The germline V gene encodes CDR1 DFQATT and CDR2 SNEGSKA (reference sequence). The CDR3 DNA is TGCAGTGCTTTTCTAGCGGGAGGTCACGAGCAGTACTTC. Its translation is CSAFLAGGHEQYF.

The table lists this clone with many counts. The chain recombines TRBV5-6 with TRBJ2-1, with D possibly being TRBD2 (6 bases). CDR1 and CDR2 (germline): SGHDT, YYEEEE. The CDR3 consists of 14 residues. Trimming removed 4 bases at V and 2 bases at J, with 10 bases between. The CDR3 here is CASSRSGAYNEQFF. The DNA of the CDR3 is TGTGCCAGCAGCCGGTCGGGGGCCTACAATGAGCAGTTCTTC.

This clone appeared many times. CDR3 sequence: CASSPRLAAFYEQYF. As DNA, the CDR3 is TGTGCCAGCAGCCCGAGACTAGCGGCCTTCTACGAGCAGTACTTC. This chain connects TRBV5-6 to TRBJ2-7; TRBD2 agrees at 9 bases. V was pared by 4 bases and J by 3 bases, with 8 bases of the junction left unmatched. Germline-derived CDR1 and CDR2 are SGHDT and YYEEEE. The CDR3 consists of 15 residues.

The sample holds many counts of this clone. This chain joins TRBV19 and TRBJ2-3; TRBD2 aligns across 12 bases. This CDR3 region has 17 residues. The germline gives CDR1 LNHDA, CDR2 SQIVND (reference sequence). Trimming took 8 bases from V and 5 from J; bases not matched to a gene: 14. CDR3 bases: TGTGCCAGTCGGACGACTAGCGGGAGAAGGGGGGTAGATACGCAGTATTTT. Amino acid sequence: CASRTTSGRRGVDTQYF.